Shown below are 28 T cell receptor beta chains from a single sample sequenced in a study of CD8+CD57+ T cells in acquired aplastic anemia. Both TCR beta VDJ combination and CDR3 sequence profiling were carried out. Genomic DNA was the template for this profiling. Each CDR3 protein gets one entry after TCRdb re-called the reads with MiXCR. This sample yields just over 200,000 distinct CDR3 sequences, of which roughly 60% are seen a single time; roughly 61% belongs to the top ten. It was patients with CD8+CD57+ cell expansion by flow cytometry who were chosen for sequencing. The specimen was sorted CD4+, CD8+, or CD8+CD57+ T cells (not recorded which) from PBMCs. The source is a human donor with aplastic anemia.

The V call is TRBV4-2, the J call TRBJ1-1; D remains ambiguous. CDR3 size: 14 residues. V dropped 0 bases and J dropped 0 bases, with 5 bases sitting between them. The V gene's germline CDR1 is LGHNA and CDR2 YNFKEQ. The CDR3 DNA follows: TGTGCCAGCAGCCAAGAACAGATGAACACTGAAGCTTTCTTT. It codes for CASSQEQMNTEAFF.

This clonotype has just a few counts. One junction end does not reproduce the germline sequence, and a read error may be involved. This chain uses TRBV6-4 with TRBJ2-2, with D perhaps matching TRBD2 (6 bases). The CDR3 is 17 amino acids. Germline V gives CDR1 MRHNA, CDR2 SNTAGT. CDR3 DNA sequence: TGTGCCAGCAGCGGCGGGGACGTCGGGGATGAGGTCGGGGGGCTGTTTTTT. It is translated as CASSGGDVGDEVGGLFF.

This clonotype was detected ten times or more. The chain has TRBV2 and TRBJ2-1; 10 nucleotides match TRBD1. In germline, CDR1 is SNHLY, CDR2 FYNNEI. The J segment lost 6 bases and the V segment lost 11 bases, leaving 10 bases of the junction unmatched. This CDR3 has 14 residues. The CDR3 coding sequence is TGTGCCCGACAAGGGGACAGGGGCGCCAATGAGCAGTTCTTC. Translating it yields CARQGDRGANEQFF.

This clonotype was counted between two and nine times. The chain carries TRBV9 and TRBJ1-1; D ambiguous. Germline-derived CDR1 and CDR2 are SGDLS and YYNGEE. Trimming took off 5 bases at V and 4 bases at J, with 6 bases between the two ends. The length of the CDR3 is 11 residues. In DNA form, the CDR3 reads TGTGCCAGCAGTGCCATCACTGAAGCTTTCTTT. The encoded protein is CASSAITEAFF.

The chain uses TRBV7-2 and TRBJ2-5, with D perhaps TRBD2 (5 bases). Germline lookup yields CDR1 SGHTA and CDR2 FQGNSA. The CDR3 contains 13 residues. V dropped 0 bases and J dropped 5 bases, with 7 bases sitting between them. The CDR3 DNA is TGTGCCAGCAGCTTAGCAGCGGAGGAGACCCAGTACTTC. This translates into CASSLAAEETQYF.

The chain links TRBV27 to TRBJ1-6, with D possibly matching TRBD1 (6 bases). The length of the CDR3 is 15 residues. V gave up 5 bases and J gave up 14 bases, with 22 bases separating them. Germline CDR1 MNHEY, CDR2 SMNVEV (reference sequence). The CDR3 reads CASSPIAGHGGTLHF. The DNA for the CDR3 is TGTGCCAGCAGTCCTATCGCGGGACACGGGGGGACCCTCCACTTT.

This clonotype is a singleton in its sample. This sequence joins TRBV15 and TRBJ2-1; no clear D. In germline, CDR1 is LNHNV, CDR2 YYDKDF (reference sequence). The CDR3 sequence is 18 residues long. The V gene lost 3 bases and the J gene lost 6 bases, with 24 bases spanning the gap. CDR3 nucleotide sequence: TGTGCCACCAGCAGCTCCAGGTCGGGCCAAGGTGACGTCAATGAGCAGTTCTTC. Residues: CATSSSRSGQGDVNEQFF. The whole variable domain, remainder taken from reference TRBV15 and TRBJ2-1, is DAMVIQNPRYQVTQFGKPVTLSCSQTLNHNVMYWYQQKSSQAPKLLFHYYDKDFNNEADTPDNFQSRRPNTSFCFLDIRSPGLGDTAMYLCATSSSRSGQGDVNEQFFGPGTRLTVL.

A single count supports this clonotype. This rearrangement joins TRBV19 to TRBJ1-2; D not resolved. Trimming cost V 3 bases and J 3 bases, with 11 bases left between them. This CDR3 is 14 amino acids long. Looked up from germline, CDR1 is LNHDA and CDR2 is SQIVND (reference sequence). Here the CDR3 reads CASSIQVSHYGYTF. Written as DNA, the CDR3 is TGTGCCAGTAGTATTCAGGTCTCCCACTATGGCTACACCTTC.

The chain joins TRBV29-1 to TRBJ2-3, with D maybe TRBD1 (6 bases). The DNA end is more similar to TRBJ2-7, so the J call may be wrong. This CDR3 contains 13 residues. Germline-derived CDR1 and CDR2 are SQVTM and ANQGSEA. For the CDR3, the DNA is TGCAGCGTTTTCGTTGTCGGGGACAATGAGCAGTACTTC. Protein sequence: CSVFVVGDNEQYF.

The gene calls are TRBV7-8 and TRBJ2-1; either TRBD1 or TRBD2 may fit D (5 bases each). This CDR3 region has 15 residues. V lost 3 bases and J 7 bases, leaving 16 bases between the germline ends. The V gene's germline CDR1 is SGHVS and CDR2 FQNEAQ. Here the CDR3 DNA reads TGTGCCAGCAGCTTGGGGCCCACCCGGGGAAATGAGCAGTTCTTC. Residues: CASSLGPTRGNEQFF.

The chain carries TRBV20-1 and TRBJ1-1; 7 bases match TRBD1. V dropped 6 bases and J dropped 3; count of bases not matched to a gene: 7. CDR1 is DFQATT and CDR2 is SNEGSKA in the germline V gene (reference sequence). There are 13 residues in the CDR3. CDR3 nucleotide sequence: TGCAGTGCGCGAGACAGGGTAGACACTGAAGCTTTCTTT. Translating it yields CSARDRVDTEAFF.

This clonotype was detected only a few times. The chain links TRBV10-3 to TRBJ2-3; D remains unclear. The germline gives CDR1 ENHRY, CDR2 SYGVKD. The CDR3 length is 12 residues. The ends were cut back, 0 bases at V and 4 bases at J, with 2 bases in the middle. DNA for the CDR3: TGTGCCATCAGTGAGTCGGCAGATACGCAGTATTTT. Protein product: CAISESADTQYF.

Here the CDR3 reads CASSFGRTVQETQYF. CDR3 nucleotides: TGTGCCAGCAGCTTCGGTCGGACAGTACAAGAGACCCAGTACTTC. The chain is built from TRBV7-9 and TRBJ2-5, with a possible D match to TRBD1 (6 bases). CDR3 length equals 15 residues. V was cut by 3 bases and J by 2 bases, with 13 bases left in between. The germline CDR1 and CDR2 sequences are SEHNR and FQNEAQ (reference sequence).

The chain combines TRBV5-1 with TRBJ2-7, with 7 bases lining up with TRBD1. This CDR3 is 15 amino acids long. Germline assignment: CDR1 SGHRS and CDR2 YFSETQ. V gave up 4 bases and J gave up 0 bases; unmatched junction bases: 7. The CDR3 protein is CASSPRDSSSYEQYF. CDR3 nucleotides: TGCGCCAGCAGCCCCAGGGACAGCAGCTCCTACGAGCAGTACTTC.

In its sample, this clonotype was seen many times. The chain couples TRBV7-9 to TRBJ1-1; no clear D. Germline CDR1 reads SEHNR; CDR2 reads FQNEAQ (reference sequence). This CDR3 region has 12 residues. Trimming left V 7 bases short and J 0 bases short, with 6 bases between. CDR3 protein: CASTHMNTEAFF. The CDR3 nucleotides read TGTGCCAGCACGCACATGAACACTGAAGCTTTCTTT.

The V call is TRBV25-1, the J call TRBJ2-7; D is uncertain. The CDR3 consists of 14 residues. Germline V gene sequence: CDR1 MGHDK, CDR2 SYGVNS. The CDR3 DNA is TGTGCTACTGAAGGGATCAACTCTCCCTACGAGCAGTACTTC. Translated: CATEGINSPYEQYF.

The CDR3 nucleotides read TGTGCCAGCAGCCCCCAGGCCGCCTATAATTCACCCCTCCACTTT. It translates to CASSPQAAYNSPLHF. The chain recombines TRBV7-2 with TRBJ1-6; D is unresolved. Between the trimmed V and J ends, which lost 5 bases and 2 bases, there was a span of 10 bases. The CDR3 extends over 15 amino acids. CDR1 is SGHTA, CDR2 FQGNSA, per germline.

The chain links TRBV29-1 to TRBJ2-5; D possibly corresponds to TRBD1 (5 bases). Trimming cost V 5 bases and J 6 bases, with 16 bases left between them. The CDR3 runs to 13 residues. CDR1 SQVTM and CDR2 ANQGSEA come from the germline V gene. CDR3 sequence: CSVFGDSSQTQYF. CDR3 nucleotides: TGCAGCGTTTTTGGAGACAGTTCGCAGACCCAGTACTTC.

The V gene is TRBV20-1, the J gene TRBJ2-3, with D perhaps assigned TRBD1 or TRBD2 (5 bases each). The CDR3 extends over 12 amino acids. Germline CDR1 DFQATT, CDR2 SNEGSKA (reference sequence). The CDR3: CNYRLGADTQYF. The CDR3, as DNA: TGCAATTATAGACTGGGGGCAGATACGCAGTATTTT.

This clonotype was detected a few times. V is TRBV24-1 and J is TRBJ1-2; 12 bases are shared with TRBD1. The CDR3 is 16 residues long. CDR1 KGHDR and CDR2 SFDVKD come from the germline V gene. V shed 4 bases and J 5 bases; nucleotides not matched to a gene: 7. This CDR3 reads CATSDAGTGGQYGYTF. The CDR3 bases are TGTGCCACCAGTGACGCTGGGACAGGGGGCCAGTATGGCTACACCTTC.

This clonotype has more than one count but fewer than ten. This chain links TRBV5-4 with TRBJ2-7; 7 bases are shared with TRBD2. This CDR3 region has 13 residues. Germline assignment: CDR1 SGHNT and CDR2 YYREEE (reference sequence). V was pared by 1 base and J by 7 bases, with 5 bases of the junction left unmatched. CDR3 protein: CASSLWGGGEQYF. CDR3 in DNA: TGTGCCAGCAGCTTGTGGGGGGGAGGGGAGCAGTACTTC.

The V call is TRBV20-1, the J call TRBJ1-5, with a weak D call TRBD1 (5 bases). The length of the CDR3 is 13 residues. Germline CDR1 DFQATT, CDR2 SNEGSKA (reference sequence). V was shortened by 3 bases and J by 3 bases, with 9 bases between the two germline ends. CDR3 residues: CSASEGINQPQHF. CDR3 in DNA: TGCAGTGCTAGTGAGGGGATCAATCAGCCCCAGCATTTT.

This clonotype was counted between two and nine times. This rearrangement joins TRBV5-1 to TRBJ1-5; D unclear. Between the trimmed V and J ends, which lost 8 bases and 1 base, there was a span of 13 bases. CDR1 is SGHRS and CDR2 is YFSETQ in the germline V gene. The CDR3 extends over 14 amino acids. The CDR3 loop reads CARREEVSNQPQHF. The CDR3 coding sequence is TGCGCCAGGCGAGAAGAGGTGAGCAATCAGCCCCAGCATTTT.

This clonotype was observed at least ten times. The chain carries TRBV5-1 and TRBJ2-7; no reliable D call. Germline V lookup: CDR1 SGHRS, CDR2 YFSETQ. This CDR3 region has 15 residues. V shed 0 bases and J shed 3 bases, with 13 bases lying between them. In DNA form, the CDR3 reads TGCGCCAGCAGCTTGGTTGATCAGCGCTTCTACGAGCAGTACTTC. This codes for CASSLVDQRFYEQYF. The full variable domain, completed using reference TRBV5-1 and TRBJ2-7, is KAGVTQTPRYLIKTRGQQVTLSCSPISGHRSVSWYQQTPGQGLQFLFEYFSETQRNKGNFPGRFSGRQFSNSRSEMNVSTLELGDSALYLCASSLVDQRFYEQYFGPGTRLTVT.

The chain combines TRBV20-1 with TRBJ1-5; a possible D gene is TRBD1 (5 bases). Germline V gene data show CDR1 as DFQATT and CDR2 as SNEGSKA (reference sequence). The CDR3 has 13 amino acids. Trimming shortened V by 4 bases and J by 4 bases, and 11 bases separated the two germline ends. This CDR3 reads CSATQEFNQPQHF. CDR3 coding DNA: TGCAGTGCTACACAGGAGTTTAATCAGCCCCAGCATTTT.

The rearrangement links TRBV25-1 to TRBJ1-2; TRBD1 agrees at 8 bases. The germline V gene has CDR1 MGHDK and CDR2 SYGVNS. This CDR3 is 14 amino acids long. Trimming cost V 6 bases and J 1 base; bases outside gene matches: 4. DNA for the CDR3: TGTGCCAGCAGACCGGACAGGGATAACTATGGCTACACCTTC. Translated, it gives CASRPDRDNYGYTF.

The chain joins TRBV7-8 to TRBJ1-4; unclear D gene. Germline CDR1 and CDR2: SGHVS and FQNEAQ. Deletions cut 6 bases from V and 3 bases from J, with 11 bases between. The CDR3 contains 14 residues. CDR3 in amino acids: CASSEGHSNEKLFF. In DNA, the CDR3 is TGTGCCAGCAGTGAAGGTCACTCTAATGAAAAACTGTTTTTT.

V gene TRBV29-1 combines with J gene TRBJ1-1, with D hard to call. Between the trimmed V and J ends, which lost 0 bases and 8 bases, there was a span of 4 bases. The V gene's germline CDR1 is SQVTM and CDR2 ANQGSEA. The CDR3 loop spans 10 amino acids. CDR3 DNA: TGCAGCGTTGAAGATCTAGAAGCTTTCTTT. Encoded protein: CSVEDLEAFF.